Below, one TCR beta chain is given with its context. Repertoires were generated with immunoSEQ multiplex PCR, while TCRdb's copy carries only in-frame clones and drops some. The table has hundreds of thousands of clones, approximately 88% seen once. This record belongs to a study of Ad26.COV2.S vaccination and SARS-CoV-2 variants. Whole-study context: Ad26.COV2.S was injected intramuscularly once or twice, 56 days apart.

Sample treatment: some 20 received Ad26.COV2.S at low or high dose, single or two shots; about 5 received placebo; per-sample allocation not given. The study sampled participants on day 63 after the first vaccine or placebo injection. CDR3 length: 16 amino acids. The germline CDR1 and CDR2 sequences are MNHNY and SVGAGI (reference sequence). The V and J ends lost 2 bases and 7 bases respectively, with 15 bases between them. Sequenced here: peripheral blood, sampled in a trial of Ad26.COV2.S vaccine versus placebo. V usage is TRBV6-6 and J usage is TRBJ1-6, with TRBD1 as a possible D gene (6 bases). The sequence was collected from a person between 18 and 60 years old who received the Ad26.COV2.S COVID-19 vaccine or a placebo. The CDR3 region has the DNA TGTGCCAGCAGTTACGGGGACTCTCAGGGGAATTCACCCCTCCACTTT. It is translated as CASSYGDSQGNSPLHF.